This entry lists 3 T cell receptor beta chains sequenced from one sample in a study of cytomegalovirus exposure and HLA in healthy donors. TCRdb's copy holds only in-frame clones and misses some; the assay was immunoSEQ multiplex PCR. The table has 150,000 to 200,000 clones, more than 75% seen once. Sequencing was performed on PBMCs. All receptors derive from a man between 18 and 29 years old in good health and CMV-seronegative.

The CDR3 region has the DNA TGTGCCAGCAGTCTCCGACAGGACAGGCCAGGGGATTACGAGCAGTACTTC. Translating it yields CASSLRQDRPGDYEQYF. The V gene is TRBV28, the J gene TRBJ2-7; 7 bases fit TRBD1. This CDR3 contains 17 residues. V was clipped by 5 bases and J by 4 bases; unmatched bases: 17. Germline lookup yields CDR1 MDHEN and CDR2 SYDVKM.

The chain couples TRBV2 to TRBJ2-7, with TRBD1 matching over 11 bases. The V gene end was trimmed by 10 bases and the J gene end by 5 bases; junction bases not matched to a gene: 7. Germline V lookup: CDR1 SNHLY, CDR2 FYNNEI. The CDR3 totals 13 residues. CDR3: CATDRDRGNEQYF. As DNA, the CDR3 is TGTGCCACAGACCGGGACAGGGGGAACGAGCAGTACTTC.

This rearrangement joins TRBV6-1 to TRBJ1-4; the D is unclear. The V end was cut by 1 base, the J end by 6 bases, with 6 bases between. The CDR3 is made up of 13 amino acids. CDR1 and CDR2 from the germline V gene are MNHNS and SASEGT. CDR3 region: CASSEVDYEKLFF. DNA of the CDR3: TGTGCCAGCAGTGAAGTGGACTATGAAAAACTGTTTTTT.